The 10 T cell receptor beta chains listed next were all sequenced from one sample in a study of regulatory T cells in long-lasting Graves disease. Time point defined: newly diagnosed GD, antithyroid drugs for less than 3 months. Isolated PBMC RNA provided the starting material for the TCR library. Arm-PCR of CDR3 regions with iRepertoire HTBI primers generated TCR beta libraries. TCRdb re-called the multiplex PCR reads through MiXCR, storing one row per CDR3 protein. The sample yields approximately 400,000 distinct CDR3 sequences, roughly 16% seen once. Here the sequenced sample was peripheral blood mononuclear cells (PBMCs), taken at new diagnosis, from a patient treated with antithyroid drugs. Receptors originate from a female donor with Graves disease.

The V call is TRBV27, the J call TRBJ1-1, with D possibly being TRBD1 (5 bases). This CDR3 spans 16 amino acids. V gave up 5 bases and J gave up 4 bases, with 20 bases separating them. Germline values: CDR1 MNHEY, CDR2 SMNVEV (reference sequence). In DNA, the CDR3 is TGTGCCAGCAGTCCATCGACAGCCCTAAAGCCCACTGAAGCTTTCTTT. This sequence encodes CASSPSTALKPTEAFF.

This clonotype occurred many times. V and J are TRBV29-1 and TRBJ2-5; 7 nucleotides align to TRBD1. Per the germline V gene, CDR1 is SQVTM and CDR2 is ANQGSEA. Trimming at V came to 5 bases and at J to 4 bases, leaving 10 bases not matched to a gene. The CDR3 covers 14 residues. The CDR3 DNA sequence: TGCAGCGTTTTGGACAGGCTCGTACGAGAGACCCAGTACTTC. This codes for CSVLDRLVRETQYF. Combining the CDR3 with reference TRBV29-1 and TRBJ2-5 gives the whole variable domain SAVISQKPSRDICQRGTSLTIQCQVDSQVTMMFWYRQQPGQSLTLIATANQGSEATYESGFVIDKFPISRPNLTFSTLTVSNMSPEDSSIYLCSVLDRLVRETQYFGPGTRLLVL.

This clonotype was seen ten or more times. V is TRBV6-2 or TRBV6-3 and J is TRBJ1-4; 7 bases are a match to TRBD1. Trimming removed 6 bases from V and 6 bases from J; junction bases left unmatched: 4. The CDR3 loop spans 13 amino acids. Germline V lookup: CDR1 MNHEY, CDR2 SVGEGT. For the CDR3, the DNA is TGTGCCAGCAGAAGGGGACAGTATGAAAAACTGTTTTTT. The encoded protein is CASRRGQYEKLFF.

At least ten counts were recorded for this clonotype. The chain employs TRBV2 and TRBJ2-3; D perhaps matches TRBD2 (6 bases). The CDR3 length is 15 residues. Trimming took off 7 bases at V and 2 bases at J, with 16 bases between the two ends. Germline CDR1 reads SNHLY; CDR2 reads FYNNEI. The CDR3 DNA is TGTGCCAGCACATTAGCGGACTCAAACACAGATACGCAGTATTTT. Its translation: CASTLADSNTDTQYF.

This clonotype was found many times. This sequence joins TRBV4-3 and TRBJ2-3; 7 nucleotides line up with TRBD1. Germline V gene lookup returns CDR1 LGHNA and CDR2 YSLEER. The CDR3 runs 17 residues. V was clipped by 0 bases and J by 3 bases; unmatched bases: 9. CDR3 loop: CASSQDLRQGRTDTQYF. The CDR3 nucleotides read TGCGCCAGCAGCCAAGATCTTAGACAGGGTAGGACAGATACGCAGTATTTT.

This clonotype appeared many times. The chain is built from TRBV27 and TRBJ1-1, with 12 bases fitting TRBD1. The length of the CDR3 is 15 residues. V trimming: 6 bases; J trimming: 5 bases; junction bases outside the gene matches: 7. Germline CDR1 reads MNHEY; CDR2 reads SMNVEV (reference sequence). CDR3 coding DNA: TGTGCCAGCAGCCGCCGGGACAGGGGGCATACTGAAGCTTTCTTT. Translation gives CASSRRDRGHTEAFF.

J is TRBJ2-2 and V is TRBV27; D remains ambiguous. This CDR3 is 15 amino acids long. Germline CDR1 MNHEY, CDR2 SMNVEV (reference sequence). The V end lost 2 bases, the J end lost 7 bases, and 14 bases lay between the germline ends. The CDR3 DNA reads as TGTGCCAGCAGTTTAAGGAGCGTGGGTATCGGGGAGCTGTTTTTT. Its protein is CASSLRSVGIGELFF.

This clonotype was counted between two and nine times. V and J are TRBV6-1 and TRBJ2-1; 7 nucleotides line up with TRBD2. The germline gives CDR1 MNHNS, CDR2 SASEGT. The CDR3 extends over 14 amino acids. J lost 6 bases, V lost 7 bases, and 9 bases had no gene match. CDR3 DNA: TGTGCCAGCATCCCAACTAGCGCGGGCAATGAGCAGTTCTTC. Protein: CASIPTSAGNEQFF.

This chain links TRBV7-2 with TRBJ1-4; D is ambiguous. This CDR3 is 16 amino acids long. Germline V gene sequence: CDR1 SGHTA, CDR2 FQGNSA. Trimming left V 4 bases short and J 7 bases short, with 19 bases between. The CDR3, as DNA: TGTGCCAGCAGCTCCCACAGACACTTCAGGAGTGAAAAACTGTTTTTT. Encoded protein: CASSSHRHFRSEKLFF.

Regarding this clonotype: A read error may explain this, as a much larger clone is one base away. The rearrangement uses TRBV6-2 or TRBV6-3 and TRBJ1-6; D is ambiguous. Per the germline V gene, CDR1 is MNHEY and CDR2 is SVGEGT. The CDR3 covers 17 residues. The CDR3 loop is CASSEIDIANYNPPLHF. CDR3 nucleotides: TGTGCCAGCAGTGAGATAGACATCGCCAACTATAATCCACCCCTCCACTTT.